This TCR beta chain was identified during a study of cytomegalovirus exposure and HLA in healthy donors. As for the study in general: Membership in the Caucasian-associated ancestry cluster was found for 75% to 85% of nearly 400 genotyped donors. Study-level points and caveats: Accurate predictions that matched the HLA-A and HLA-B alleles of most subjects were reportedly made from TCR beta sequences. Versus the approximately 700-donor mean, an Asian-associated ancestry cluster reportedly showed fewer N-insertions in a later analysis.

Trimming removed 0 bases from V and 5 bases from J; junction bases left unmatched: 2. The CDR3 consists of 15 residues. Germline V CDR1 and CDR2: SGHAT, FQNNGV. The PCR employed 60 Vbeta primers together with 13 Jbeta primers. The assay was immunoSEQ multiplex PCR, and TCRdb's table has in-frame clones only and misses some. The data contain about 200,000 clones, 80% to 90% of them seen just once; the ten biggest clones take up 2.9%. This clone was recorded a few times. Its cognate antigen is unknown. The sequencing sample was made of PBMCs. V is TRBV11-2 and J is TRBJ2-7; 12 nucleotides line up with TRBD1. This clonotype was obtained from a man aged 25 to 45 in good health and CMV-seronegative. As DNA, the CDR3 is TGTGCCAGCAGCTTAGAGGGACAGGGGGCCCACGAGCAGTACTTC. Its protein is CASSLEGQGAHEQYF. The full variable domain, with the rest looked up from reference TRBV11-2 and TRBJ2-7, is EAGVAQSPRYKIIEKRQSVAFWCNPISGHATLYWYQQILGQGPKLLIQFQNNGVVDDSQLPKDRFSAERLKGVDSTLKIQPAKLEDSAVYLCASSLEGQGAHEQYFGPGTRLTVT.